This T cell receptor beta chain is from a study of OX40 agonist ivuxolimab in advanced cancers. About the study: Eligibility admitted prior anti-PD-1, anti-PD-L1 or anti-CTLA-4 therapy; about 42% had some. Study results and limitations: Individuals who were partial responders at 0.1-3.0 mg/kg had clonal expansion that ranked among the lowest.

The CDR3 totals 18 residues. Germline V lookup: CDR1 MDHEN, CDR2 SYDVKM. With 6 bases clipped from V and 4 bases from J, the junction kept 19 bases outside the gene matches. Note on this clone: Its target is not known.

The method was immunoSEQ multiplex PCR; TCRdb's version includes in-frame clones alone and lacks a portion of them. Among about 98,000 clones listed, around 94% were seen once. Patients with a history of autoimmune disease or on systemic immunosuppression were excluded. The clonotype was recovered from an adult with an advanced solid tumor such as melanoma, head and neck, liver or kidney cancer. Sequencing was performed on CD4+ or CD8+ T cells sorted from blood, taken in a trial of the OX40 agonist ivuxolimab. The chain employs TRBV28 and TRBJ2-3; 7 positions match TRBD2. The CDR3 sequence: CASSTRAGKEGWADTQYF. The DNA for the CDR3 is TGTGCCAGCAGCACGAGAGCGGGGAAGGAAGGGTGGGCAGATACGCAGTATTTT.